The clone carrying this T cell receptor beta chain showed up many times. The data stem from a study of Graves' ophthalmopathy and Graves' hyperthyroidism. The V end was cut by 0 bases, the J end by 5 bases, with 13 bases between. This CDR3 comprises 15 residues. The germline V gene has CDR1 LNHNV and CDR2 YYDKDF (reference sequence). TCR beta CDR3 amplification used RNA transcripts. HTBI primers were employed in first-round RT-PCR, then a second-round multiplex PCR followed. A single record per CDR3 protein comes from TCRdb applying MiXCR to the multiplex PCR reads. The data show fewer than 350,000 distinct CDR3 sequences, 15% to 20% seen once.

This TCR was sampled from an adult man with Graves' ophthalmopathy. The chain links TRBV15 to TRBJ2-5; D remains ambiguous. Sequencing used peripheral blood. CDR3 DNA: TGTGCCACCAGCAGAGATGAGGTAGCTCGGGAGACCCAGTACTTC. Encoded protein: CATSRDEVARETQYF.